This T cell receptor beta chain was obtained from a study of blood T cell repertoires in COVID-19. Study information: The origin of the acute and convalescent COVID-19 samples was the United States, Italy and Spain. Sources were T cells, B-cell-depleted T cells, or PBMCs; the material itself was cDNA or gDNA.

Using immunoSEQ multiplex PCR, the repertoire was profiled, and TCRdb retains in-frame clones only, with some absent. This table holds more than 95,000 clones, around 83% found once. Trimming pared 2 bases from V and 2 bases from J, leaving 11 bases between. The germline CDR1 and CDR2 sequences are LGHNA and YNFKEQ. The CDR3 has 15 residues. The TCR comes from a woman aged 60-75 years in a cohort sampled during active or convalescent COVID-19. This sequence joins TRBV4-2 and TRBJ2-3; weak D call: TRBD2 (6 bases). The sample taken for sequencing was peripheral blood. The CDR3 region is CASSQQGLYTDTQYF. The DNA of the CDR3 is TGTGCCAGCAGCCAACAGGGACTTTACACAGATACGCAGTATTTT.